The next 5 T cell receptor beta chains were all read from a single sample in a study of blood T cell repertoires in COVID-19. TCRdb's copy holds only in-frame clones and misses some; the assay was immunoSEQ multiplex PCR. Of 150,000 or so clones in the sample, more than 65% are singletons; the top ten hold about 7.2%. The sample consisted of peripheral blood. These receptors all come from a woman between 50 and 59 years old in a cohort sampled during active or convalescent COVID-19.

The V call is TRBV6-5, the J call TRBJ2-1; TRBD2 agrees at 10 bases. The CDR3 sequence is 14 residues long. Unmatched junction bases numbered 1, after V lost 4 bases and J lost 4 bases. Germline V CDR1 and CDR2: MNHEY, SVGAGI. In DNA form, the CDR3 reads TGTGCCAGCAGTTCTAGCGGGGGATACAATGAGCAGTTCTTC. Its protein is CASSSSGGYNEQFF.

This clone has only one observation. One junction end disagrees with the germline gene, perhaps due to a read error. This chain joins TRBV5-1 and TRBJ2-1; 12 bases line up with TRBD2. Per the germline V gene, CDR1 is SGHRS and CDR2 is YFSETQ. The CDR3 consists of 14 residues. The CDR3 DNA is TGCGCCAGCAGGGGCGGGACTAGCGGGCCCCCGACCATCTTC. Encoded protein: CASRGGTSGPPTIF.

The chain employs TRBV6-2 or TRBV6-3 and TRBJ1-3; D may be TRBD1 (6 bases). This CDR3 is built from 15 residues. Germline CDR1 reads MNHEY; CDR2 reads SVGEGT. Trimming took off 6 bases at V and 0 bases at J, with 12 bases between the two ends. Here the CDR3 reads CASSRDISSGNTIYF. CDR3 DNA sequence: TGTGCCAGCAGCCGGGACATTTCCTCTGGAAACACCATATATTTT.

J is TRBJ2-1 and V is TRBV27; D may be TRBD1 (6 bases). V gave up 3 bases and J gave up 0 bases, with 9 bases separating them. Germline CDR1 and CDR2: MNHEY and SMNVEV (reference sequence). The CDR3 contains 15 residues. In nucleotides, the CDR3 is TGTGCCAGCAGTTTGGTGGACAGCTCCTACAATGAGCAGTTCTTC. Translated: CASSLVDSSYNEQFF.

The rearrangement joins TRBV7-9 to TRBJ2-1, with TRBD2 matching 7 bases. This CDR3 has 15 residues. Germline CDR1 SEHNR, CDR2 FQNEAQ (reference sequence). The V and J ends lost 4 bases and 7 bases, in that order; junction bases with no gene match: 10. The CDR3 coding sequence is TGTGCCAGCAGCTCCAAGATCGGGGGAGGGAATGAGCAGTTCTTC. Translation gives CASSSKIGGGNEQFF. Full variable domain (outside the CDR3, taken from reference TRBV7-9 and TRBJ2-1): DTGVSQNPRHKITKRGQNVTFRCDPISEHNRLYWYRQTLGQGPEFLTYFQNEAQLEKSRLLSDRFSAERPKGSFSTLEIQRTEQGDSAMYLCASSSKIGGGNEQFFGPGTRLTVL.